The TCR beta chain described here comes from a study of cytomegalovirus exposure and HLA in healthy donors. Background on the study: The 95 to 150 validation repertoires used a platform that matched the one used for the approximately 700 first-cohort repertoires, as a later analysis reported.

Overall study findings and caveats: There were a few CMV-associated chains whose specificity for CMV antigens was confirmed in vitro.

CDR1 SGHTA and CDR2 FQGTGA come from the germline V gene. V gave up 3 bases and J gave up 9 bases; unmatched junction bases: 11. The CDR3 is 15 amino acids. Regarding this clone: Its matching antigen is unknown.

Here immunoSEQ multiplex PCR was the method, and the copy in TCRdb shows in-frame clones only, minus some. The sample yields about 150,000 clones, roughly nine tenths seen once. The chain joins TRBV7-3 to TRBJ2-1; 7 bases agree with TRBD2. The sequencing sample was made of PBMCs. This receptor was identified in a young man in good health and CMV-seronegative. CDR3 in amino acids: CASSFNPASGGEQFF. CDR3 DNA sequence: TGTGCCAGCAGCTTCAACCCGGCTAGCGGCGGTGAGCAGTTCTTC. Full variable domain (rest looked up from reference TRBV7-3 and TRBJ2-1): GAGVSQTPSNKVTEKGKYVELRCDPISGHTALYWYRQSLGQGPEFLIYFQGTGAADDSGLPNDRFFAVRPEGSVSTLKIQRTERGDSAVYLCASSFNPASGGEQFFGPGTRLTVL.